The next 7 T cell receptor beta chains were all read from a single sample in a study of T cell changes during pregnancy in multiple sclerosis. The repertoire was sequenced with immunoSEQ multiplex PCR; TCRdb's copy has only in-frame clones and lacks some. Here the sample spans tens of thousands of clones, about nine tenths being singletons. Source: CD8+ T cells from peripheral blood mononuclear cells, taken in the second trimester of pregnancy. Receptor source: a female donor with multiple sclerosis, enrolled in a pregnancy study.

The chain joins TRBV4-3 to TRBJ2-2, with TRBD1 as a possible D gene (6 bases). The CDR3 spans 16 residues. V was shortened by 0 bases and J by 8 bases, with 16 bases between the two germline ends. The germline gives CDR1 LGHNA, CDR2 YSLEER. The CDR3 DNA reads TGCGCCAGCAGCCAAGATCGAGACAGGCTTGTAGGGGAGCTGTTTTTT. It specifies CASSQDRDRLVGELFF.

This chain uses TRBV14 with TRBJ2-1; 7 bases are shared with TRBD1. Trimming took 4 bases from V and 4 from J; bases not matched to a gene: 7. Germline V gene data show CDR1 as SGHDN and CDR2 as FVKESK. The CDR3 extends over 15 amino acids. The DNA for the CDR3 is TGTGCCAGCAGCCTGGGACAGAGATTTTACAATGAGCAGTTCTTC. It encodes CASSLGQRFYNEQFF. Combining the CDR3 with reference TRBV14 and TRBJ2-1 gives the whole variable domain EAGVTQFPSHSVIEKGQTVTLRCDPISGHDNLYWYRRVMGKEIKFLLHFVKESKQDESGMPNNRFLAERTGGTYSTLKVQPAELEDSGVYFCASSLGQRFYNEQFFGPGTRLTVL.

The chain has TRBV11-2 and TRBJ2-5; possible D gene TRBD2, 6 bases. Germline-derived CDR1 and CDR2 are SGHAT and FQNNGV. The CDR3 consists of 16 residues. The V gene lost 0 bases and the J gene lost 4 bases, with 15 bases spanning the gap. CDR3 nucleotide sequence: TGTGCCAGCAGCTTAGAACCCCCAGGGAGGTTAGAGACCCAGTACTTC. Its translation: CASSLEPPGRLETQYF.

Relative to its sample, this clone is medium-sized. J is TRBJ2-3 and V is TRBV6-4; TRBD2 matches at 10 bases. The CDR3 runs to 16 residues. Germline V lookup: CDR1 MRHNA, CDR2 SNTAGT. V lost 0 bases, J lost 4 bases, and 4 bases stayed unmatched. This CDR3 is CASSDSEREGPDTQYF. CDR3 nucleotide sequence: TGTGCCAGCAGTGACTCGGAGCGGGAGGGCCCAGATACGCAGTATTTT.

The V and J genes are TRBV4-3 and TRBJ2-1; 14 bases map to TRBD2. This CDR3 region has 18 residues. Looked up from germline, CDR1 is LGHNA and CDR2 is YSLEER. V shed 4 bases and J 0 bases; nucleotides not matched to a gene: 5. For the CDR3, the DNA is TGCGCCAGCAGCCCGGGACTAGCGGGGGTCTACTCCTACAATGAGCAGTTCTTC. Its translation is CASSPGLAGVYSYNEQFF.

The gene calls are TRBV7-3 and TRBJ2-1, with 11 bases aligning to TRBD1. Per germline, CDR1 SGHTA and CDR2 FQGTGA. This CDR3 has 20 residues. V shed 4 bases, J shed 6 bases, and the junction held 20 bases outside the gene matches. CDR3 in amino acids: CASSWTGGPGLLAGPNEQFF. CDR3 bases: TGTGCCAGCAGCTGGACAGGGGGCCCAGGCCTTCTAGCGGGACCCAATGAGCAGTTCTTC. Complete variable domain (other parts from reference TRBV7-3 and TRBJ2-1): GAGVSQTPSNKVTEKGKYVELRCDPISGHTALYWYRQSLGQGPEFLIYFQGTGAADDSGLPNDRFFAVRPEGSVSTLKIQRTERGDSAVYLCASSWTGGPGLLAGPNEQFFGPGTRLTVL.

V is TRBV11-3 and J is TRBJ1-4; TRBD1 matches 9 bases. This CDR3 comprises 14 residues. Germline V gives CDR1 SGHNT, CDR2 YENEEA. V trimming: 5 bases; J trimming: 7 bases; junction bases outside the gene matches: 5. CDR3 nucleotide sequence: TGTGCCAGCAGCCAGACAGGGGGATTTGAAAAACTGTTTTTT. Translating it yields CASSQTGGFEKLFF.